This T cell receptor beta chain was identified during a study of long-term antiretroviral therapy in people with HIV. Every single participant having HIV got treatment inside the United States. By proportion, this clone is large. Its antigen is not known. The same CDR3 arises from other DNA sequences in this sample as well. They ran version v3.0 of the immunoSEQ assay at survey level. Libraries were prepared by immunoSEQ multiplex PCR; TCRdb keeps only in-frame clonotypes and omits some of them. Seen here are approximately 32,000 clones, about 83% observed once, and the top ten hold roughly 7.9%. Points from the study as a whole: Post-treatment diversity went higher with ART but stayed below transplant donor controls.

Germline lookup yields CDR1 SEHNR and CDR2 FQNEAQ (reference sequence). The CDR3 is made up of 13 amino acids. V lost 2 bases, J lost 4 bases, and 1 base stayed unmatched. The sequence derives from a man aged 18 to 30 with HIV. The specimen comprised unsorted PBMCs, sampled 0.4 years before starting antiretroviral therapy. The chain employs TRBV7-9 and TRBJ1-2; TRBD1 matches at 7 bases. The CDR3 DNA reads TGTGCCAGCAGCTTACCAGGGGGCTATGGCTACACCTTC. Translated: CASSLPGGYGYTF.